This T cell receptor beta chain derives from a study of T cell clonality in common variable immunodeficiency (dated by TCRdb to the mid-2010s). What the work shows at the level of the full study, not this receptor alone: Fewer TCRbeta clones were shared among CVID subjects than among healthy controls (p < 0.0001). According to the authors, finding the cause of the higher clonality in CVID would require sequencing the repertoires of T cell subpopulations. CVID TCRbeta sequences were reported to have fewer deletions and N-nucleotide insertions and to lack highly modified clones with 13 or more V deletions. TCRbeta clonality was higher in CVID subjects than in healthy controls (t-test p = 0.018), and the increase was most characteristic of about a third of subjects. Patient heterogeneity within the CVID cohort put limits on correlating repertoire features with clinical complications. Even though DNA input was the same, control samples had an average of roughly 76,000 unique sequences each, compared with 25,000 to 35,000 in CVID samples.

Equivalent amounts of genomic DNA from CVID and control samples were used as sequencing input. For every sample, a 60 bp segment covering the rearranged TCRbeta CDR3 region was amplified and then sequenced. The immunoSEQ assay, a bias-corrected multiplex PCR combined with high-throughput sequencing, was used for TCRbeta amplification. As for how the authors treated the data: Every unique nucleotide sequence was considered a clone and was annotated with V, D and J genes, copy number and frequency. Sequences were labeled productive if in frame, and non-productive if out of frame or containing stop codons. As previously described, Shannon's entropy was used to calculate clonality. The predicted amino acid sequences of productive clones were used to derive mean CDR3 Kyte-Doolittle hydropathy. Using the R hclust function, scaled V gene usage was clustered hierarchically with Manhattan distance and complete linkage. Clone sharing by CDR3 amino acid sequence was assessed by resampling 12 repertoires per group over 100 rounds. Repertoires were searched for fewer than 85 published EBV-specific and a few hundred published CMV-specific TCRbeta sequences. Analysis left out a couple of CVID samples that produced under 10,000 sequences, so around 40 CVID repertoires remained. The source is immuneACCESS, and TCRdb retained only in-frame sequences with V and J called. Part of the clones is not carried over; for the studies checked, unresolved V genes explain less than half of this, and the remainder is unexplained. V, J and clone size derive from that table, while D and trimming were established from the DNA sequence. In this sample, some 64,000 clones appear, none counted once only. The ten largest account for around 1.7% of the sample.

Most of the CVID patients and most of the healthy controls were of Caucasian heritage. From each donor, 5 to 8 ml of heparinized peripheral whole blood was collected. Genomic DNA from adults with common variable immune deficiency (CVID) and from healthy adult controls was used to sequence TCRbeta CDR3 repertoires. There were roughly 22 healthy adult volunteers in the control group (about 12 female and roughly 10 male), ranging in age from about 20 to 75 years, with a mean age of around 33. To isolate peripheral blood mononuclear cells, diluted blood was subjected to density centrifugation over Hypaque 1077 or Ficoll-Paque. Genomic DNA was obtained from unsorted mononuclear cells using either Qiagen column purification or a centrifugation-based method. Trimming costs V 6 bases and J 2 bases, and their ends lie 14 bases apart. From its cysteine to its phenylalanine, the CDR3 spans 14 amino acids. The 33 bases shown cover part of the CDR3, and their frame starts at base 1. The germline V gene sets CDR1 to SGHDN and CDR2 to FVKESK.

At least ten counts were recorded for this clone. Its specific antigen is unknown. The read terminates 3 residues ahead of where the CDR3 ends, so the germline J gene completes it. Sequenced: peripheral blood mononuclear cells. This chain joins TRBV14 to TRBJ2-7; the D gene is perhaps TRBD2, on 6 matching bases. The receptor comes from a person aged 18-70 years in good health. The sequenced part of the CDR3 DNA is TGTGCCAGCAGGGGGGACCGGGGGACCTACGAG. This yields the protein CASRGDRGTYE. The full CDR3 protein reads CASRGDRGTYEQYF.